Below are 20 T cell receptor beta chains sequenced from a single sample in a study of memory CD4+ T cells and cytomegalovirus serostatus. Single viable CD3+CD4+CD8-CD45RO+ cells were sorted as the memory CD4+ T cells. Generated by immunoSEQ multiplex PCR, the TCRdb table keeps only in-frame clones and is missing some. The data contain around 63,000 clones, roughly 76% of them seen just once; the ten biggest clones take up about 4.8%. Sequenced material: memory CD4+ T cells from blood. The receptors derive from an adult in good health and CMV-seropositive.

This clone was observed a single time. CDR3 in amino acids: CASSRQGGNQPQHF. The CDR3 DNA follows: TGTGCCAGCAGCCGACAGGGAGGAAATCAGCCCCAGCATTTT. This rearrangement joins TRBV14 to TRBJ1-5; 7 bases line up with TRBD1. Losses at the gene ends were 4 bases for V and 4 bases for J; bases not matched to a gene: 4. The germline V gene encodes CDR1 SGHDN and CDR2 FVKESK. This CDR3 spans 14 amino acids.

CDR3 coding DNA: TGTGCCAGCAGCTTTCAGCCCGGGGGATCCACAGATACGCAGTATTTT. Translation gives CASSFQPGGSTDTQYF. This rearrangement joins TRBV11-2 to TRBJ2-3, with a tentative D call TRBD2 (6 bases). CDR1 is SGHAT and CDR2 is FQNNGV in the germline V gene. Trimming stripped 3 bases from V and 2 bases from J, with 15 bases between. The CDR3 loop spans 16 amino acids.

Regarding this clone: At the DNA level, this CDR3 is encoded by other sequences in the same sample as well. V is TRBV10-2 and J is TRBJ1-5; D unresolved. Germline CDR1 reads WSHSY; CDR2 reads SAAADI. The CDR3 spans 12 residues. Trimming took 4 bases from V and 3 from J, leaving 4 bases between them. CDR3 amino acids: CASSGPNQPQHF. DNA of the CDR3: TGCGCCAGCAGTGGACCCAATCAGCCCCAGCATTTT.

The chain links TRBV5-6 to TRBJ1-4; possibly TRBD1 for D (5 bases). Deletions cut 2 bases from V and 5 bases from J, with 10 bases between. Germline CDR1 and CDR2: SGHDT and YYEEEE. The CDR3 consists of 14 residues. CDR3 bases: TGTGCCAGCAGCTTAGCGGGGGACAATGAAAAACTGTTTTTT. It yields the protein CASSLAGDNEKLFF. The entire variable domain, with the rest obtained from reference TRBV5-6 and TRBJ1-4, is as follows: DAGVTQSPTHLIKTRGQQVTLRCSPKSGHDTVSWYQQALGQGPQFIFQYYEEEERQRGNFPDRFSGHQFPNYSSELNVNALLLGDSALYLCASSLAGDNEKLFFGSGTQLSVL.

The V call is TRBV19, the J call TRBJ2-2; TRBD1 agrees at 8 bases. CDR1 and CDR2 (germline): LNHDA, SQIVND (reference sequence). The CDR3 has 14 residues. The junction had 3 bases not matched to a gene; V was cut back by 4 bases and J by 5 bases. CDR3 bases: TGTGCCAGTAGTAGCCGACAGGGGACCGGGGAGCTGTTTTTT. Translated, it gives CASSSRQGTGELFF.

The V call is TRBV2, the J call TRBJ2-5; the D call may be TRBD1 or TRBD2 (5 bases each). Germline-derived CDR1 and CDR2 are SNHLY and FYNNEI. CDR3 length: 14 residues. Trimming pared 2 bases from V and 4 bases from J, leaving 11 bases between. In nucleotides, the CDR3 is TGTGCCAGCAGTGAAAGACGGGACGGAGAGACCCAGTACTTC. Translating it yields CASSERRDGETQYF.

This sequence joins TRBV2 and TRBJ2-1, with TRBD2 matching 11 bases. Unmatched junction bases numbered 6, after V lost 6 bases and J lost 5 bases. Looked up from germline, CDR1 is SNHLY and CDR2 is FYNNEI. The length of the CDR3 is 15 residues. The CDR3 here is CASSATSGTNNEQFF. CDR3 coding DNA: TGTGCCAGCAGCGCGACTAGCGGGACCAACAATGAGCAGTTCTTC.

This clone was picked up one time. V gene TRBV28 combines with J gene TRBJ2-5; tentative D call: TRBD1 (6 bases). Between the trimmed V and J ends, which lost 3 bases and 2 bases, there was a span of 13 bases. The CDR3 consists of 15 residues. Germline values: CDR1 MDHEN, CDR2 SYDVKM. CDR3 amino acids: CASSFGRGKQETQYF. DNA of the CDR3: TGTGCCAGCAGTTTTGGTAGGGGGAAACAAGAGACCCAGTACTTC.

The chain is built from TRBV7-2 and TRBJ1-1; D unclear. The germline CDR1 and CDR2 sequences are SGHTA and FQGNSA. The V and J ends lost 6 bases and 1 base respectively, with 9 bases between them. The CDR3 sequence is 13 residues long. The CDR3 protein is CASSYTTNTEAFF. In DNA form, the CDR3 reads TGTGCCAGCAGTTACACAACGAACACTGAAGCTTTCTTT.

The chain is built from TRBV4-1 and TRBJ1-2, with 7 bases identical to TRBD1. Per the germline V gene, CDR1 is MGHRA and CDR2 is YSYEKL. CDR3 length: 15 amino acids. The junction had 5 bases not matched to a gene; V was cut back by 4 bases and J by 0 bases. The CDR3 is CASSPPGTANYGYTF. The CDR3 DNA sequence: TGCGCCAGCAGCCCCCCCGGGACAGCTAACTATGGCTACACCTTC.

The gene calls are TRBV30 and TRBJ1-6; possibly TRBD1 for D (5 bases). V lost 6 bases, J lost 6 bases, and 12 bases lay in between. This CDR3 spans 13 amino acids. Germline CDR1 is GTSNPN and CDR2 is SVGIG (reference sequence). The CDR3 protein is CACPSGRNSPLHF. Written as DNA, the CDR3 is TGTGCCTGTCCTTCGGGGCGTAATTCACCCCTCCACTTT.

The rearrangement joins TRBV30 to TRBJ1-3; D gene unclear. The V end lost 0 bases, the J end lost 4 bases, and 4 bases lay between the germline ends. Germline values: CDR1 GTSNPN, CDR2 SVGIG (reference sequence). The CDR3 length is 12 residues. The CDR3 sequence is CAWSVDGNTIYF. CDR3 nucleotide sequence: TGTGCCTGGAGTGTGGACGGAAACACCATATATTTT.

The rearrangement uses TRBV5-4 and TRBJ2-3, with D tentatively TRBD1 (6 bases). The V and J ends lost 3 bases and 7 bases respectively, with 15 bases between them. The CDR3 loop spans 14 amino acids. Per the germline V gene, CDR1 is SGHNT and CDR2 is YYREEE (reference sequence). CDR3 protein: CASSSGAPLNTQYF. CDR3 nucleotide sequence: TGTGCCAGCAGCTCAGGGGCCCCGTTGAATACGCAGTATTTT.

On this clone itself: Other nucleotide sequences in the sample specify the same CDR3. This chain links TRBV5-1 with TRBJ2-7; D not certain. CDR3 length: 15 amino acids. Germline CDR1 and CDR2: SGHRS and YFSETQ. Trimming took 0 bases from V and 0 from J, leaving 10 bases between them. The CDR3 here is CASSLAELSSYEQYF. The CDR3 DNA reads as TGCGCCAGCAGCTTGGCCGAACTCAGCTCCTACGAGCAGTACTTC. Supplemented by reference TRBV5-1 and TRBJ2-7, the full variable domain reads KAGVTQTPRYLIKTRGQQVTLSCSPISGHRSVSWYQQTPGQGLQFLFEYFSETQRNKGNFPGRFSGRQFSNSRSEMNVSTLELGDSALYLCASSLAELSSYEQYFGPGTRLTVT.

This chain joins TRBV11-3 and TRBJ2-1; 10 bases align to TRBD1. Germline CDR1 SGHNT, CDR2 YENEEA. J gave up 8 bases and V 0 bases, and 4 bases lay outside the gene matches. The CDR3 is 15 residues long. The CDR3 region has the DNA TGTGCCAGCAGCTTAGAGGGACAGGGGATCGATGAGCAGTTCTTC. It yields the protein CASSLEGQGIDEQFF.

The count of this clone is one. The chain carries TRBV7-2 and TRBJ2-7; D is uncertain. V shed 1 base and J shed 1 base, with 14 bases lying between them. The CDR3 consists of 16 residues. Germline assignment: CDR1 SGHTA and CDR2 FQGNSA. The CDR3 nucleotides are TGTGCCAGCAGCTTAGTGTCCGGATCACGATCCTACGAGCAGTACTTC. Its protein product is CASSLVSGSRSYEQYF.

The V and J genes are TRBV15 and TRBJ1-5; no clear D. This CDR3 is built from 12 residues. The V end was cut by 0 bases, the J end by 9 bases, with 6 bases between. Germline CDR1 LNHNV, CDR2 YYDKDF (reference sequence). CDR3 loop: CATSRDAGPQHF. The CDR3 nucleotides are TGTGCCACCAGCAGAGATGCGGGGCCCCAGCATTTT.

The chain uses TRBV4-1 and TRBJ1-5, with D tentatively TRBD1 (5 bases). Germline-derived CDR1 and CDR2 are MGHRA and YSYEKL. The germline V and J ends were trimmed by 0 bases and 6 bases, with 15 bases remaining between them. The CDR3 contains 16 residues. CDR3 sequence: CASSQEATPGRQPQHF. Written as DNA, the CDR3 is TGCGCCAGCAGCCAAGAGGCCACTCCGGGGCGTCAGCCCCAGCATTTT.

V and J are TRBV19 and TRBJ1-6, with 7 bases that match TRBD1. CDR3 length: 14 amino acids. The ends lost 9 bases at V and 10 bases at J; junction bases unmatched: 12. CDR1 is LNHDA and CDR2 is SQIVND in the germline V gene (reference sequence). The CDR3 loop reads CASSLDRVGSPLHF. Here the CDR3 DNA reads TGTGCCAGCAGCCTTGACAGGGTGGGATCACCCCTCCACTTT. Full variable domain (missing parts from reference TRBV19 and TRBJ1-6): DGGITQSPKYLFRKEGQNVTLSCEQNLNHDAMYWYRQDPGQGLRLIYYSQIVNDFQKGDIAEGYSVSREKKESFPLTVTSAQKNPTAFYLCASSLDRVGSPLHFGNGTRLTVT.

The rearrangement joins TRBV19 to TRBJ2-2; no clear D gene. CDR3 size: 12 residues. V lost 3 bases and J 6 bases, leaving 5 bases between the germline ends. CDR1 and CDR2 from the germline V gene are LNHDA and SQIVND (reference sequence). The CDR3 DNA reads TGTGCCAGTAGTATTAGGGCCGGGGAGCTGTTTTTT. It yields the protein CASSIRAGELFF.